These T cell receptor beta chains were read from a single sample in a study of T-cell reconstitution after alpha-beta-depleted transplantation in children. Using its own MiXCR run on the PCR reads, TCRdb lists one record per CDR3 protein. The profile covers some 490,000 distinct CDR3 sequences, with about an eighth appearing a single time and around 6% taken by the ten largest. The sample in question was PBMCs from the stem cell graft donor, obtained from the stem cell graft. The receptor source for this set is a human donor who donated a stem cell graft to a child with combined immunodeficiency. Each CDR3 is given with its conserved first and last residue. The D gene is left open where the match is weak. Only some rows state a clone size, as once, few, many or a class for expanded clones.

d_gene	v_gene	abundance	j_gene	CDR3aa	CDR3nt
TRBD1	TRBV5-1	NA	TRBJ1-4	CASSALQGTNNEKLFF	TGCGCCAGCAGCGCGCTACAGGGGACGAATAATGAAAAACTGTTTTTT
TRBD2	TRBV20-1	few	TRBJ2-7	CSARDAGDISYEQYF	TGCAGTGCTAGAGATGCGGGGGATATCTCCTACGAGCAGTACTTC
NA	TRBV19	few	TRBJ1-2	CARSPGPFYYGYTF	TGTGCCAGGAGCCCAGGCCCTTTCTACTATGGCTACACCTTC
NA	TRBV9	few	TRBJ1-4	CASSVEGANEKLFF	TGTGCCAGCAGCGTAGAAGGGGCTAATGAAAAACTGTTTTTT
TRBD1	TRBV12-3/TRBV12-4	NA	TRBJ1-2	CASSRGAGGPYGYTF	TGTGCCAGCAGCAGGGGGGCAGGGGGCCCTTATGGCTACACCTTC
NA	TRBV12-3/TRBV12-4	few	TRBJ2-1	CASIQDPYNEQFF	TGTGCCAGCATTCAGGACCCCTACAATGAGCAGTTCTTC
NA	TRBV24-1	few	TRBJ2-2	CATSDMPPGQNTGELFF	TGTGCCACCAGTGATATGCCACCGGGACAGAACACCGGGGAGCTGTTTTTT
NA	TRBV6-2/TRBV6-3	many	TRBJ2-1	CASSYSKEGSSYNEQFF	TGTGCCAGCAGTTACTCTAAGGAGGGGAGCTCCTACAATGAGCAGTTCTTC
NA	TRBV20-1	NA	TRBJ2-1	CSARDSGLSDNEQFF	TGCAGTGCTAGAGATTCGGGGCTATCCGACAATGAGCAGTTCTTC
TRBD2	TRBV12-3/TRBV12-4	NA	TRBJ2-2	CASSPGTSGRRANTGELFF	TGTGCCAGCAGTCCGGGGACTAGCGGGAGGCGGGCGAACACCGGGGAGCTGTTTTTT
NA	TRBV5-5	NA	TRBJ2-7	CASSLASLSLAYEQYF	TGTGCCAGCAGCTTGGCCAGCCTGTCGTTAGCCTACGAGCAGTACTTC
TRBD1	TRBV6-2/TRBV6-3	NA	TRBJ1-1	CATYRRTGDTEAFF	TGTGCCACTTACAGACGGACAGGGGACACTGAAGCTTTCTTT
NA	TRBV29-1	NA	TRBJ2-7	CSVYRDLQYF	TGCAGCGTCTACCGGGACTTACAGTACTTC
NA	TRBV7-2	few	TRBJ2-2	CASSFHGPGELFF	TGTGCCAGCAGCTTCCACGGGCCGGGGGAGCTGTTTTTT
NA	TRBV7-9	many	TRBJ2-7	CASSGGAGTSTPYEQYF	TGTGCCAGCAGCGGTGGTGCGGGGACATCGACCCCTTACGAGCAGTACTTC
NA	TRBV4-3	few	TRBJ2-1	CASSQDYQGWNNEQFF	TGCGCCAGCAGCCAAGACTACCAGGGGTGGAACAATGAGCAGTTCTTC
NA	TRBV7-8	many	TRBJ1-1	CASSLGLGDTEAFF	TGTGCCAGCAGCTTAGGGCTAGGGGACACTGAAGCTTTCTTT
NA	TRBV7-3	NA	TRBJ2-3	CASSLPLAGDTQYF	TGTGCCAGCAGCTTACCGCTAGCAGGAGATACGCAGTATTTT
NA	TRBV12-3/TRBV12-4	many	TRBJ2-7	CASSLAWGHPYEQYF	TGTGCCAGCAGTTTAGCATGGGGGCACCCTTACGAGCAGTACTTC
NA	TRBV15	few	TRBJ2-1	CATSRDPGGESNEQFF	TGTGCCACCAGCAGAGATCCGGGCGGGGAAAGCAATGAGCAGTTCTTC
TRBD2	TRBV4-3	many	TRBJ2-7	CASSQESSGSSFSYEQYF	TGCGCCAGCAGCCAAGAGTCTAGCGGGAGTTCGTTCTCCTACGAGCAGTACTTC
NA	TRBV12-3/TRBV12-4	many	TRBJ2-1	CASSLRPNNEQFF	TGTGCCAGCAGTTTACGACCAAACAATGAGCAGTTCTTC
NA	TRBV5-5	NA	TRBJ2-1	CASSPGHQNEQFF	TGTGCCAGCAGCCCGGGACATCAAAATGAGCAGTTCTTC
NA	TRBV5-1	many	TRBJ2-7	CASSFNRLGPGAEQYF	TGCGCCAGCAGCTTCAACCGATTAGGACCGGGGGCCGAGCAGTACTTC
NA	TRBV21-1	few	TRBJ2-7	CASSKIRDASYEQYF	TGTGCCAGCAGCAAAATAAGGGACGCATCCTACGAGCAGTACTTC
TRBD1	TRBV9	NA	TRBJ2-3	CASSQEGQKVDTQYF	TGTGCCAGCAGCCAAGAGGGACAGAAGGTAGATACGCAGTATTTT
NA	TRBV10-3	NA	TRBJ2-1	CAISESRAAGNSYNEQFF	TGTGCCATCAGTGAGTCAAGGGCTGCAGGAAACTCCTACAATGAGCAGTTCTTC
NA	TRBV6-2/TRBV6-3	many	TRBJ2-7	CASSSRGEQYF	TGTGCCAGCAGTTCCAGAGGAGAGCAGTACTTC
NA	TRBV10-3	NA	TRBJ2-5	CAISESSGSRETQYF	TGTGCCATCAGTGAGTCGTCGGGCAGTCGGGAGACCCAGTACTTC
NA	TRBV4-3	many	TRBJ2-3	CASSQSGLDTDTQYF	TGCGCCAGCAGCCAGTCCGGACTGGACACAGATACGCAGTATTTT
TRBD2	TRBV27	few	TRBJ2-7	CASSLGTSGTSYEQYF	TGTGCCAGCAGTTTGGGGACTAGCGGGACTTCCTACGAGCAGTACTTC
NA	TRBV20-1	many	TRBJ2-5	CSARRGQETQYF	TGCAGTGCTAGGAGGGGGCAAGAGACCCAGTACTTC
NA	TRBV19	NA	TRBJ2-5	CASSWGVTQETQYF	TGTGCCAGTAGTTGGGGGGTCACTCAAGAGACCCAGTACTTC
NA	TRBV27	NA	TRBJ1-2	CASSLEGGARGYTF	TGTGCCAGCAGCCTAGAGGGGGGGGCGCGGGGCTACACCTTC
TRBD1	TRBV2	NA	TRBJ1-5	CASGGQGRQPQHF	TGTGCCAGCGGGGGACAGGGCCGCCAGCCCCAGCATTTT
NA	TRBV7-3	NA	TRBJ2-1	CASSLRSGTRYNEQFF	TGTGCCAGCAGCCTCCGCTCAGGGACGAGGTACAATGAGCAGTTCTTC
TRBD2	TRBV4-2	NA	TRBJ2-2	CASSQDPAGEVWTGELFF	TGTGCCAGCAGCCAAGATCCAGCGGGAGAGGTGTGGACCGGGGAGCTGTTTTTT
TRBD1	TRBV29-1	few	TRBJ2-1	CSVTTGGYNEQFF	TGCAGCGTTACGACAGGGGGGTACAATGAGCAGTTCTTC
NA	TRBV7-9	few	TRBJ2-1	CASSRERATYNEQFF	TGTGCCAGCAGCCGCGAGCGGGCCACCTACAATGAGCAGTTCTTC
NA	TRBV4-3	NA	TRBJ1-5	CASSQDLGARRPQHF	TGCGCCAGCAGCCAAGATCTTGGGGCCCGTCGTCCCCAGCATTTT
TRBD2	TRBV11-2	few	TRBJ2-3	CASSLDGRASDTQYF	TGTGCCAGCAGCTTGGACGGGAGGGCTTCAGATACGCAGTATTTT
TRBD1	TRBV24-1	few	TRBJ2-3	CATSDLRQGGPDTQYF	TGTGCCACCAGTGATTTGCGACAGGGTGGGCCAGATACGCAGTATTTT
TRBD2	TRBV5-1	few	TRBJ2-7	CASSLEPGLAGGRYEQYF	TGCGCCAGCAGCTTGGAACCGGGACTAGCGGGAGGGCGGTACGAGCAGTACTTC
TRBD2	TRBV5-1	NA	TRBJ2-2	CASSLSGRIAGELFF	TGCGCCAGCAGCTTGAGCGGGAGGATCGCCGGGGAGCTGTTTTTT
NA	TRBV6-2/TRBV6-3	many	TRBJ2-1	CASSQTIDNEQFF	TGTGCCAGCAGTCAGACTATCGACAATGAGCAGTTCTTC
TRBD2	TRBV20-1	many	TRBJ2-7	CSASPGLAGLEQYF	TGCAGTGCTAGCCCGGGACTAGCGGGCTTAGAGCAGTACTTC
NA	TRBV9	many	TRBJ2-2	CASSVADSGMWTGELFF	TGTGCCAGCAGCGTAGCGGACAGTGGGATGTGGACCGGGGAGCTGTTTTTT
TRBD1	TRBV28	many	TRBJ2-7	CASSPYGTVYSYEQYF	TGTGCCAGCAGTCCTTATGGGACAGTATACTCCTACGAGCAGTACTTC
NA	TRBV12-3/TRBV12-4	NA	TRBJ1-2	CASSLGGGSPNYGYTF	TGTGCCAGCAGTTTAGGTGGGGGCAGTCCCAACTATGGCTACACCTTC
TRBD1	TRBV6-2/TRBV6-3	NA	TRBJ2-6	CASRDRVSSGANVLTF	TGTGCCAGCAGGGACAGGGTTTCGTCTGGGGCCAACGTCCTGACTTTC
TRBD2	TRBV7-2	few	TRBJ2-7	CASSTGTSGLTYEQYF	TGTGCCAGCAGCACGGGGACTAGCGGGCTAACCTACGAGCAGTACTTC
NA	TRBV7-9	NA	TRBJ2-5	CASSPGSLGETQYF	TGTGCCAGCAGCCCCGGCTCCTTGGGGGAGACCCAGTACTTC
NA	TRBV12-3/TRBV12-4	many	TRBJ2-3	CASSFRQGPDTQYF	TGTGCCAGCAGTTTTAGGCAGGGACCAGATACGCAGTATTTT
TRBD1	TRBV20-1	NA	TRBJ1-4	CSATGGGAGEKLFF	TGCAGTGCTACAGGAGGGGGCGCAGGGGAAAAACTGTTTTTT